The 14 T cell receptor beta chains reported below all come from one sample, sequenced in a study of technical replicates of blood from a handful of donors. Here immunoSEQ multiplex PCR was the method, and the copy in TCRdb shows in-frame clones only, minus some. The table includes 53,000 or so clones, more than 70% detected once. What was sequenced was PBMCs. The receptors originated from a human donor in good health. Some clones in this sample may be carry-over from other donors' samples.

This clone appeared once. The V gene is TRBV4-1, the J gene TRBJ2-1, with D possibly matching TRBD2 (6 bases). This CDR3 region has 14 residues. CDR1 is MGHRA, CDR2 YSYEKL, per germline. Trimming stripped 5 bases from V and 8 bases from J, with 16 bases between. The chain's CDR3 is CASSLASAGDEQFF. The CDR3 nucleotides read TGCGCCAGCAGCTTGGCTAGCGCTGGGGATGAGCAGTTCTTC.

This clone was counted only a few times. This chain uses TRBV21-1 with TRBJ1-1; the table's D call TRBD1 went unverified against the DNA. TRBV21-1 counts as a pseudogene. CDR3 size: 21 residues. CDR3 amino acids: CASSRSSPLGQGYHMNTEAFF. The DNA of the CDR3 is TGTGCCAGCAGCAGATCCTCTCCTCTCGGACAGGGCTACCACATGAACACTGAAGCTTTCTTT.

The rearrangement links TRBV9 to TRBJ2-1; 7 bases fit TRBD2. The CDR3 is 15 amino acids. Trimming took 5 bases from V and 7 from J; bases not matched to a gene: 12. Germline V lookup: CDR1 SGDLS, CDR2 YYNGEE. CDR3: CASRRSGNPRNEQFF. CDR3 nucleotide sequence: TGTGCCAGCAGGCGAAGCGGGAATCCCCGAAATGAGCAGTTCTTC.

The CDR3 reads CASSLGTSGADTQYF. CDR3 nucleotide sequence: TGTGCCAGCAGTCTTGGGACTAGCGGGGCAGATACGCAGTATTTT. The rearrangement links TRBV6-6 to TRBJ2-3; 13 nucleotides agree with TRBD2. CDR3 length: 15 amino acids. The germline V gene encodes CDR1 MNHNY and CDR2 SVGAGI (reference sequence). V was clipped by 5 bases and J by 4 bases; unmatched bases: 3.

The chain has TRBV19 and TRBJ2-1, with 8 bases fitting TRBD2. This CDR3 comprises 15 residues. The germline CDR1 and CDR2 sequences are LNHDA and SQIVND (reference sequence). The V and J ends lost 3 bases and 7 bases, in that order; junction bases with no gene match: 8. The chain's CDR3 is CASSILTSGGNEQFF. CDR3 nucleotide sequence: TGTGCCAGTAGTATTCTCACGTCGGGGGGGAATGAGCAGTTCTTC.

The chain is built from TRBV7-2 and TRBJ2-3; 10 bases map to TRBD2. Germline-derived CDR1 and CDR2 are SGHTA and FQGNSA. The V and J ends lost 5 bases and 5 bases, in that order; junction bases with no gene match: 7. The CDR3 is 15 residues long. The CDR3 DNA follows: TGTGCCAGCAGCGGATTACTAGCGGGGCGAGATACGCAGTATTTT. Translated: CASSGLLAGRDTQYF.

The chain uses TRBV5-4 and TRBJ1-2; D unresolved. The ends were cut back, 0 bases at V and 2 bases at J, with 8 bases in the middle. The CDR3 length is 14 residues. Germline V lookup: CDR1 SGHNT, CDR2 YYREEE (reference sequence). DNA of the CDR3: TGTGCCAGCAGCTTGGGGCAGAACAACTATGGCTACACCTTC. This translates into CASSLGQNNYGYTF.

The chain joins TRBV5-4 to TRBJ2-3; D remains unclear. CDR3 length: 13 residues. The germline V gene encodes CDR1 SGHNT and CDR2 YYREEE (reference sequence). The V gene lost 3 bases and the J gene lost 6 bases, with 11 bases spanning the gap. The CDR3 sequence: CASSSPVRDTQYF. In DNA, the CDR3 is TGTGCCAGCAGCTCGCCGGTCCGCGATACGCAGTATTTT.

The chain links TRBV4-2 to TRBJ1-1; D unclear. V dropped 0 bases and J dropped 0 bases, with 5 bases sitting between them. Germline assignment: CDR1 LGHNA and CDR2 YNFKEQ. The CDR3 consists of 14 residues. The CDR3 loop reads CASSQDLLNTEAFF. CDR3 nucleotide sequence: TGTGCCAGCAGCCAAGATCTTTTGAACACTGAAGCTTTCTTT.

This clone was seen more than once but under ten times. The chain uses TRBV4-3 and TRBJ2-1; D possibly corresponds to TRBD2 (5 bases). Trimming removed 4 bases from V and 2 bases from J, with 12 bases in between. Germline V lookup: CDR1 LGHNA, CDR2 YSLEER. The CDR3 runs to 15 residues. The DNA for the CDR3 is TGCGCCAGCAGCCTCGGACTGGACGCCTACAATGAGCAGTTCTTC. This gives the protein CASSLGLDAYNEQFF.

This chain joins TRBV4-2 and TRBJ2-5, with 7 bases that match TRBD2. Germline V gene lookup returns CDR1 LGHNA and CDR2 YNFKEQ. This CDR3 has 14 amino acids. The ends lost 1 base at V and 6 bases at J; junction bases unmatched: 5. CDR3 in DNA: TGTGCCAGCAGCCAAGGGGGCGGGAGAAAGACCCAGTACTTC. Amino acid sequence: CASSQGGGRKTQYF.

This clone was detected only a few times. The V call is TRBV6-6, the J call TRBJ2-2; a possible D gene is TRBD1 (5 bases). This CDR3 has 14 residues. V lost 2 bases, J lost 3 bases, and 7 bases lay in between. Germline V CDR1 and CDR2: MNHNY, SVGAGI (reference sequence). CDR3 in DNA: TGTGCCAGCAGTTACGTCAGGGACACCGGGGAGCTGTTTTTT. Translating gives CASSYVRDTGELFF.

The chain couples TRBV6-1 to TRBJ2-5; maybe TRBD2 (6 bases). The CDR3 runs to 13 residues. Germline values: CDR1 MNHNS, CDR2 SASEGT. The V end lost 3 bases, the J end lost 7 bases, and 12 bases lay between the germline ends. In DNA, the CDR3 is TGTGCCAGCAGTGAGCGGGGTGAAGGGACCCAGTACTTC. Amino acids: CASSERGEGTQYF.

The chain combines TRBV11-3 with TRBJ2-2; a possible D gene is TRBD2 (6 bases). Germline CDR1 and CDR2: SGHNT and YENEEA. The ends were cut back, 3 bases at V and 1 base at J, with 9 bases in the middle. This CDR3 has 15 amino acids. The CDR3 loop is CASSFGGENTGELFF. The CDR3, as DNA: TGTGCCAGCAGCTTCGGCGGGGAGAACACCGGGGAGCTGTTTTTT.